This TCR beta chain was captured by sequencing in a study of response to subunit inactivated influenza vaccine. Study findings and constraints: With each seasonal influenza vaccination, the authors suggested, few new T cells are recruited.

This clonotype was seen only a few times. Its antigen remains unidentified. The CDR3 runs to 13 residues. Germline CDR1 reads LNHNV; CDR2 reads YYDKDF (reference sequence). V was clipped by 0 bases and J by 7 bases, with 6 bases between them. MiXCR, applied by TCRdb to the RT-PCR reads, yields one record per CDR3 protein. The data show hundreds of thousands of distinct CDR3 sequences, 22% seen once. The chain combines TRBV15 with TRBJ2-2; D gene ambiguous. The clonotype originates from a man in his fifties or sixties who received an inactivated influenza vaccine. The sample consisted of PBMCs from blood, taken around 22 months after vaccination. CDR3 amino acids: CATSRDLNGELFF. CDR3 sequence (DNA): TGTGCCACCAGCAGAGATTTGAACGGGGAGCTGTTTTTT.